The rows below give T cell receptor beta chains drawn from one sample of a study of blood T cell repertoires in COVID-19. Libraries were prepared by immunoSEQ multiplex PCR; TCRdb keeps only in-frame clonotypes and omits some of them. The sample consists of 150,000 to 200,000 clones, around nine tenths of them appearing once. The material sequenced was peripheral blood. The receptors derive from a young man with active or convalescent COVID-19. The CDR3 runs from the conserved cysteine through the conserved F or W. Fields, in order: V gene, D gene, J gene, CDR3 protein, CDR3 DNA. D genes are given only for firm matches.

>TRBV6-5|TRBD1|TRBJ2-1
CASSLSDRNSYNEQFF
TGTGCCAGCAGTTTGTCGGACAGGAACTCCTACAATGAGCAGTTCTTC
>TRBV6-1|TRBD2|TRBJ2-1
CASSEASGGPNEQFF
TGTGCCAGCAGTGAAGCCAGCGGGGGACCCAATGAGCAGTTCTTC
>TRBV19|-|TRBJ2-1
CASQTSSKDEQFF
TGTGCCAGTCAGACATCCTCCAAGGATGAGCAGTTCTTC
>TRBV11-2|-|TRBJ2-1
CASSLGSTSRDEQFF
TGTGCCAGCAGCTTAGGGTCTACTAGCCGCGATGAGCAGTTCTTC
>TRBV5-1|TRBD2|TRBJ2-1
CASSLFAGEGFNEQFF
TGCGCCAGCAGCTTGTTCGCGGGAGAGGGTTTTAATGAGCAGTTCTTC
>TRBV3-1/TRBV3-2|TRBD1|TRBJ1-2
CASSQAGQGVSSYGYTF
TGTGCCAGCAGCCAAGCGGGACAGGGAGTTAGTAGCTATGGCTACACCTTC
>TRBV4-1|TRBD1|TRBJ1-1
CASSQNLGQRNTEAFF
TGCGCCAGCAGCCAAAACTTGGGACAGCGGAACACTGAAGCTTTCTTT
>TRBV7-3|-|TRBJ1-1
CASSSGPRGQAFF
TGTGCCAGCAGCTCTGGCCCTCGCGGTCAAGCTTTCTTT
>TRBV7-8|TRBD1|TRBJ1-5
CASSLATGRGSRPQHF
TGTGCCAGCAGCTTAGCGACCGGCAGGGGGTCAAGGCCCCAGCATTTT
>TRBV10-1|TRBD1|TRBJ2-3
CASSESPGQGALDTQYF
TGCGCCAGCAGTGAGTCCCCCGGCCAGGGGGCGTTGGATACGCAGTATTTT
>TRBV24-1|-|TRBJ2-3
CATSESGAGADTQYF
TGTGCCACCAGTGAAAGTGGGGCAGGGGCAGATACGCAGTATTTT